This T cell receptor beta chain was observed in a study of cytomegalovirus exposure and HLA in healthy donors. General study findings and limits: In a later analysis, parvovirus B19, influenza, CMV and Epstein-Barr virus appeared linked to several top co-occurrence clusters. An analysis was carried out at a later point. It showed that HLA-associated TCR beta chains were more clonally expanded than equally common non-associated chains. In an earlier analysis, about 87% or about 30%: the productive usage of most TCR beta V segments. Generally TCR sequences proved uncommon, though certain public TCRs appeared in numerous donors.

As regards this clone: The antigen remains unidentified. Other nucleotide sequences in the sample specify the same CDR3.

The PCR was carried out with 60 Vbeta primers and 13 Jbeta primers. TCRdb's copy holds only in-frame clones and misses some; the assay was immunoSEQ multiplex PCR. The top ten clones hold over 7% of a sample with more than 85,000 clones, roughly 76% of them seen once. Germline-derived CDR1 and CDR2 are SGHRS and YFSETQ. The CDR3 has 15 amino acids. Trimming cost V 2 bases and J 2 bases; bases outside gene matches: 3. The receptor comes from a woman in her forties or fifties in good health and CMV-seropositive. Material for sequencing was PBMCs. The rearrangement uses TRBV5-1 and TRBJ2-3, with 9 bases lining up with TRBD1. DNA of the CDR3: TGCGCCAGCAGCTTTACAGGGGGCCCCACAGATACGCAGTATTTT. It encodes CASSFTGGPTDTQYF.